A single sample is the source of the 5 T cell receptor beta chains below, sequenced in a study of CXCR3-negative and CXCR3-positive naive CD8 T cells (dated 2019 in TCRdb). What these receptors recognize is not known. Study-wide conclusions, independent of this receptor: TRB CDR3s from CXCR3-positive naive cells showed higher hydrophobicity (lower Kidera factor 4), lower energy, and higher strength and volume indices than CXCR3-negative naive cells.

The listed sequencing device is NextSeq 550. The Human TCR Profiling Kit (MiLaboratory) was used to make UMI-labeled 5' RACE TRB cDNA libraries. Through TCRdb reprocessing, the reads give one entry per CDR3 protein sequence; DNA is omitted. This sample's clone table shows about 140,000 distinct CDR3 sequences. The ten largest clones represent 0.41% of the sample. The sequencing input was naive CXCR3+ CD8+ T cells from blood. This sample's cell subset or site label indicates: CD45RO-CCR7+CD27+CD95- naive CD8+ T cells expressing CXCR3 (TNR3+). The receptors here all came from a human donor in good health. Some clones in this sample may be carry-over from other donors' samples.

The chain recombines TRBV20-1 with TRBJ2-1. The germline gives CDR1 DFQATT, CDR2 SNEGSKA (reference sequence). The CDR3 consists of 14 residues. CDR3 in amino acids: CSARDEVVGNEQFF.

The genes are TRBV15 and TRBJ1-2; TCRdb indicates TRBD1, and absent DNA this call remains unverified. The CDR3 length is 14 residues. CDR1 LNHNV and CDR2 YYDKDF come from the germline V gene (reference sequence). The CDR3 reads CATSGYTGGYGYTF.

The V gene is TRBV4-2, the J gene TRBJ2-7; no DNA is available, so the TRBD1 call from TCRdb remains unchecked. The CDR3 spans 15 residues. Germline V gene lookup returns CDR1 LGHNA and CDR2 YNFKEQ. CDR3 loop: CASSQGASIAYEQYF.

The chain carries TRBV6-5 and TRBJ2-3; the D call of TRBD1 rests on TCRdb alone, since no DNA is present to check it. This CDR3 has 17 residues. Germline values: CDR1 MNHEY, CDR2 SVGAGI. CDR3 in amino acids: CASSCSPGGGSTDTQYF.

Here the CDR3 reads CASSWDSLNSPLHF. The chain joins TRBV28 to TRBJ1-6; TCRdb proposes TRBD1, but this gene call is untestable without DNA. Germline assignment: CDR1 MDHEN and CDR2 SYDVKM. CDR3 size: 14 residues.